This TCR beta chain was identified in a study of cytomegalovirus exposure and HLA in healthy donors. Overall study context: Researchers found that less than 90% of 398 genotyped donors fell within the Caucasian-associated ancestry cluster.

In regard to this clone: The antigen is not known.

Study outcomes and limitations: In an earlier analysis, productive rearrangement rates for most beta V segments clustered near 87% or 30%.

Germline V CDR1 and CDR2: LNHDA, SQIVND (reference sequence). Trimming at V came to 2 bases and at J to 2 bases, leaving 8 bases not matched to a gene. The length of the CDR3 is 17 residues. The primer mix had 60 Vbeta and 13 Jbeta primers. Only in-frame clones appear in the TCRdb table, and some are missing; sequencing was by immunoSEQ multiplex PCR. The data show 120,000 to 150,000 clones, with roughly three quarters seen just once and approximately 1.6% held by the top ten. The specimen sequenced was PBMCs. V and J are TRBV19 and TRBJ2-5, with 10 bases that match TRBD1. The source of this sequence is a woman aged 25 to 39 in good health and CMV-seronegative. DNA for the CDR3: TGTGCCAGTAGTATACGACATCGACAGGGGGCTCAAGAGACCCAGTACTTC. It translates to CASSIRHRQGAQETQYF.